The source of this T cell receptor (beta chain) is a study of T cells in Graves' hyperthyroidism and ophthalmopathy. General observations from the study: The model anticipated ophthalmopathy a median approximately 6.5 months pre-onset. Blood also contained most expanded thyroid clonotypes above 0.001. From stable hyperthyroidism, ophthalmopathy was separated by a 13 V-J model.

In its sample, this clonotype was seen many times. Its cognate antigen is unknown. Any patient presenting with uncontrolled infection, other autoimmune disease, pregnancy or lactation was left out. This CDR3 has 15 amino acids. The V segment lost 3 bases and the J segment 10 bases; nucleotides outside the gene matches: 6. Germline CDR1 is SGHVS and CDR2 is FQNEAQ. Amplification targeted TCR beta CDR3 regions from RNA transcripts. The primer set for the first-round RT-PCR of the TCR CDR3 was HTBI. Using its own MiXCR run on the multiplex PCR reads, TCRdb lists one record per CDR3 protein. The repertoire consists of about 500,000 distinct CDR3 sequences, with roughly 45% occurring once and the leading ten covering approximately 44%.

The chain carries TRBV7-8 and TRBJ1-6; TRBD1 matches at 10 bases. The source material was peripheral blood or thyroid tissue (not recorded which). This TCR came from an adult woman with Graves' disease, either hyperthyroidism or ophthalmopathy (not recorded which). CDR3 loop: CASSLGTGDTSPLHF. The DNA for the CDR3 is TGTGCCAGCAGCTTGGGGACAGGGGATACGTCACCCCTCCACTTT.